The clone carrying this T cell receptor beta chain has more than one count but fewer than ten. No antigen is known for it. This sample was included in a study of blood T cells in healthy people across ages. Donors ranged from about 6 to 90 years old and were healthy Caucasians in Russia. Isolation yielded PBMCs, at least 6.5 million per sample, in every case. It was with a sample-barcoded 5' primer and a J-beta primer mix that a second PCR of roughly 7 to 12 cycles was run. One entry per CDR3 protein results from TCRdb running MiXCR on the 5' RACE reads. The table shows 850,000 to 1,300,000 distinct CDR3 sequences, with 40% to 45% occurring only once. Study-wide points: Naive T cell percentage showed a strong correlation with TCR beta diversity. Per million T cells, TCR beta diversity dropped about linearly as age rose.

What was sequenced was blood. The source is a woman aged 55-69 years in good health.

The CDR3 nucleotides are TGCAGTGCCCCTCCCGTGAATAGCAATCAGCCCCAGCATTTT. This sequence encodes CSAPPVNSNQPQHF. The genes are TRBV20-1 and TRBJ1-5, with D uncertain. Per germline, CDR1 DFQATT and CDR2 SNEGSKA (reference sequence). Deletions cut 6 bases from V and 0 bases from J, with 12 bases between. The CDR3 has 14 residues.